What follows is one T cell receptor beta chain and its context. Its antigen is unidentified. Every one of the donors was a Caucasian adult that lived in Nashville, Tennessee. The data originate from a study of shared clonotypes between healthy human individuals. Data came from immunoSEQ multiplex PCR; TCRdb stores just in-frame clones and leaves some out. The sample consists of around 1.1 million clones, around three quarters of them appearing once. Trimming removed 3 bases from V and 2 bases from J; junction bases left unmatched: 6. CDR3 length: 15 residues. In germline, CDR1 is SGHRS, CDR2 YFSETQ. General study results and limits: About 5% of naive CD4 clonotypes were shared across a handful of donors. It was expected that sequencing depth would affect clonotype sharing among donors. Researchers sampled only blood; tissue repertoires likely differ.

The clonotype was recovered from a man younger than 35 in good health. Some clones in this sample may be carry-over from other donors' samples. The chain recombines TRBV5-1 with TRBJ2-5, with 8 bases lining up with TRBD1. The sample comprised memory CD4+ T cells from PBMCs. Regarding subset: CD45RA-negative fraction. The CDR3 DNA sequence: TGCGCCAGCAGCTCACCGGGACAGGCACAAGAGACCCAGTACTTC. Its protein is CASSSPGQAQETQYF.